The 10 T cell receptor beta chains presented below share a single source sample, sequenced in a study of shared clonotypes between healthy human individuals. Positive CCR7 selection of CD45RO-negative cells yielded the naive CD8 cells, and terminally differentiated effector memory CD45RA+ cells were excluded. Some clones are missing from TCRdb's copy, which holds only in-frame ones; the method was immunoSEQ multiplex PCR. The sample lists about 2.1 million clones; just over 90% were seen once. Sequencing was carried out using naive CD8+ T cells from PBMCs. These receptors were taken from a man aged 18 to 29 in good health. Some clones in this sample may be carry-over from other donors' samples.

The chain recombines TRBV7-2 with TRBJ1-5; D is undetermined. The CDR3 contains 14 residues. Trimming left V 8 bases short and J 2 bases short, with 13 bases between. In germline, CDR1 is SGHTA, CDR2 FQGNSA. This CDR3 is CASSGDQGNQPQHF. The CDR3 DNA sequence: TGTGCCAGCTCCGGAGATCAGGGCAATCAGCCCCAGCATTTT.

The rearrangement links TRBV20-1 to TRBJ1-6; D remains ambiguous. Trimming pared 1 base from V and 17 bases from J, leaving 9 bases between. The CDR3 length is 10 residues. CDR1 and CDR2 (germline): DFQATT, SNEGSKA (reference sequence). The CDR3 DNA follows: TGCAGTGCTAGAGCGGGGTGGGTCCACTTT. This translates into CSARAGWVHF.

The rearrangement links TRBV18 to TRBJ2-1; D may be TRBD2 (5 bases). Germline CDR1 is KGHSH and CDR2 is LQKENI. The CDR3 sequence is 10 residues long. The V and J ends lost 6 bases and 8 bases respectively, with 5 bases between them. The CDR3 nucleotides are TGTGCCAGCTCCGGGGATGAGCAGTTCTTC. Its protein is CASSGDEQFF.

The rearrangement joins TRBV28 to TRBJ2-7; the match to TRBD1 covers 9 bases. Germline V gives CDR1 MDHEN, CDR2 SYDVKM. The ends lost 2 bases at V and 4 bases at J; junction bases unmatched: 6. The CDR3 has 15 residues. The CDR3 here is CASSLIRDREYEQYF. The CDR3 DNA follows: TGTGCCAGCAGTTTAATTCGGGACAGGGAGTACGAGCAGTACTTC.

This clone was found once. The sample holds other DNA sequences that translate to the same CDR3. The chain carries TRBV4-2 and TRBJ1-1; no clear D gene. The V and J ends lost 1 base and 4 bases respectively, with 10 bases between them. The CDR3 length is 14 residues. Looked up from germline, CDR1 is LGHNA and CDR2 is YNFKEQ. The DNA for the CDR3 is TGTGCCAGCAGCCAAGTTGAGGGTGGCACTGAAGCTTTCTTT. It yields the protein CASSQVEGGTEAFF.

The chain joins TRBV19 to TRBJ2-7, with D hard to call. Trimming shortened V by 0 bases and J by 4 bases, and 16 bases separated the two germline ends. This CDR3 region has 16 residues. Germline V gives CDR1 LNHDA, CDR2 SQIVND (reference sequence). CDR3 sequence: CASSIDFRQKVYEQYF. CDR3 nucleotides: TGTGCCAGTAGTATAGATTTTCGGCAGAAGGTATACGAGCAGTACTTC.

V and J are TRBV19 and TRBJ1-2; D may be TRBD1 (5 bases). This CDR3 comprises 14 residues. V dropped 11 bases and J dropped 0 bases, with 16 bases sitting between them. Germline CDR1 is LNHDA and CDR2 is SQIVND (reference sequence). The CDR3 is CASHGAGANYGYTF. The CDR3 nucleotides are TGTGCCTCGCACGGGGCGGGGGCTAACTATGGCTACACCTTC.

A note on this clone: The same CDR3 is also encoded by other DNA sequences in this sample. The rearrangement links TRBV29-1 to TRBJ2-2, with 10 bases that match TRBD2. J was trimmed by 4 bases and V by 7 bases; bases with no gene match: 3. CDR3 length: 13 amino acids. Germline V gives CDR1 SQVTM, CDR2 ANQGSEA. The CDR3 loop reads CSALAGGTGELFF. CDR3 DNA: TGCAGCGCCTTAGCGGGAGGCACCGGGGAGCTGTTTTTT.

The rearrangement uses TRBV19 and TRBJ2-1, with TRBD2 as a possible D gene (6 bases). Germline CDR1 is LNHDA and CDR2 is SQIVND (reference sequence). The CDR3 sequence is 13 residues long. V lost 6 bases, J lost 2 bases, and 8 bases lay in between. The DNA for the CDR3 is TGTGCCAGTAGCGGGAGTACCTACAATGAGCAGTTCTTC. Amino acid sequence: CASSGSTYNEQFF. The full variable domain, completed using reference TRBV19 and TRBJ2-1, is DGGITQSPKYLFRKEGQNVTLSCEQNLNHDAMYWYRQDPGQGLRLIYYSQIVNDFQKGDIAEGYSVSREKKESFPLTVTSAQKNPTAFYLCASSGSTYNEQFFGPGTRLTVL.

This chain links TRBV13 with TRBJ1-5; 7 bases match TRBD1. V was pared by 1 base and J by 7 bases, with 13 bases of the junction left unmatched. CDR1 is PRHDT and CDR2 is FYEKMQ in the germline V gene (reference sequence). This CDR3 region has 17 residues. The CDR3 sequence: CASSLVGQGGGRQPQHF. Written as DNA, the CDR3 is TGTGCCAGCAGCTTAGTCGGCCAGGGGGGAGGTCGCCAGCCCCAGCATTTT.